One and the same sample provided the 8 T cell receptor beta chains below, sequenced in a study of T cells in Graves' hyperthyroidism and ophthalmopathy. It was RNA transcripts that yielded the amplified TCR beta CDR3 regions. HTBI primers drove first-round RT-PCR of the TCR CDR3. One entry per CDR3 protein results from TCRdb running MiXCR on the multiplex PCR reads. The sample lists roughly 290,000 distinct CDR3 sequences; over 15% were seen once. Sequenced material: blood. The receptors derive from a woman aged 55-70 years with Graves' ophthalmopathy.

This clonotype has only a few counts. The CDR3 spells CATSEQSTGELFF. CDR3 sequence (DNA): TGTGCCACCAGTGAACAGAGTACCGGGGAGCTGTTTTTT. This chain connects TRBV24-1 to TRBJ2-2; D ambiguous. The CDR3 extends over 13 amino acids. V lost 4 bases and J 5 bases, leaving 7 bases between the germline ends. Germline V CDR1 and CDR2: KGHDR, SFDVKD.

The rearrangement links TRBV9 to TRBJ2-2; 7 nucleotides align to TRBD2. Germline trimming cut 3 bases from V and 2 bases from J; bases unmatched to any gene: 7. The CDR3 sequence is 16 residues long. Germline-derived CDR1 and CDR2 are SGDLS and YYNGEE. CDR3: CASSASTSFNTGELFF. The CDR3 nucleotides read TGTGCCAGCAGCGCCTCGACTAGCTTCAACACCGGGGAGCTGTTTTTT.

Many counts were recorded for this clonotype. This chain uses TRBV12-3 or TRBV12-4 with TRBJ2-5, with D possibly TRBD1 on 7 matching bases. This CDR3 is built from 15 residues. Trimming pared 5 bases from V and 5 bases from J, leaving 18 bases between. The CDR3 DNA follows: TGTGCCAGCAGTCCCCGACAGGGAGGTGGGGAGACCCAGTACTTC. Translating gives CASSPRQGGGETQYF.

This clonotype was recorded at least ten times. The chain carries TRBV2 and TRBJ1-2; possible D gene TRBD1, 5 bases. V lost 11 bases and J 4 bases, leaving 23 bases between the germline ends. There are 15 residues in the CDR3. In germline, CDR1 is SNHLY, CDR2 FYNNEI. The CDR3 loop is CASVRDVQVVYGYTF. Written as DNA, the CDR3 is TGTGCCTCCGTCCGGGACGTACAGGTGGTCTATGGCTACACCTTC.

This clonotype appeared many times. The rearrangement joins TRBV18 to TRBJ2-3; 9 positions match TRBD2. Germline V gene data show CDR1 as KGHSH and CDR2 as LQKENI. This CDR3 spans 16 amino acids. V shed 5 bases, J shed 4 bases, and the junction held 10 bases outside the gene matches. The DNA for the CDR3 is TGTGCCAGCTCATACCCTAGCGGGACTTATGCAGATACGCAGTATTTT. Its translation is CASSYPSGTYADTQYF. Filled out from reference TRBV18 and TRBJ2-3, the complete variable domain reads NAGVMQNPRHLVRRRGQEARLRCSPMKGHSHVYWYRQLPEEGLKFMVYLQKENIIDESGMPKERFSAEFPKEGPSILRIQQVVRGDSAAYFCASSYPSGTYADTQYFGPGTRLTVL.

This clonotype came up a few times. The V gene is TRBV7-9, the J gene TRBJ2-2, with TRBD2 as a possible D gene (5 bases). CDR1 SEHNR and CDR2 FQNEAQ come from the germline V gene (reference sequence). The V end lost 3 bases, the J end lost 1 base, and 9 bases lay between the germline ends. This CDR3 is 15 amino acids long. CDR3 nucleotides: TGTGCCAGCAGCTTCCTAGCTTGGAACACCGGGGAGCTGTTTTTT. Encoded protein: CASSFLAWNTGELFF.

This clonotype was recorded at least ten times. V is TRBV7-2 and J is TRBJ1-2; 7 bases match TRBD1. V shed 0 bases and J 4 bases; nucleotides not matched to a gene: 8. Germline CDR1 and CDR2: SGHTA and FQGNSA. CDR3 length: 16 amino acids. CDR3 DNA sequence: TGTGCCAGCAGCTTAGCGGGGGACAGTAGCCTCTATGGCTACACCTTC. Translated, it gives CASSLAGDSSLYGYTF.

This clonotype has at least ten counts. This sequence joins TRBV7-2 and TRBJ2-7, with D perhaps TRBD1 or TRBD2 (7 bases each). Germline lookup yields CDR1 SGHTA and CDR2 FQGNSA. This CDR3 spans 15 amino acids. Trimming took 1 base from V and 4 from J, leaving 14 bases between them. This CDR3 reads CASSLEAGGAYEQYF. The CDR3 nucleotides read TGTGCCAGCAGCTTAGAGGCAGGGGGGGCATACGAGCAGTACTTC.